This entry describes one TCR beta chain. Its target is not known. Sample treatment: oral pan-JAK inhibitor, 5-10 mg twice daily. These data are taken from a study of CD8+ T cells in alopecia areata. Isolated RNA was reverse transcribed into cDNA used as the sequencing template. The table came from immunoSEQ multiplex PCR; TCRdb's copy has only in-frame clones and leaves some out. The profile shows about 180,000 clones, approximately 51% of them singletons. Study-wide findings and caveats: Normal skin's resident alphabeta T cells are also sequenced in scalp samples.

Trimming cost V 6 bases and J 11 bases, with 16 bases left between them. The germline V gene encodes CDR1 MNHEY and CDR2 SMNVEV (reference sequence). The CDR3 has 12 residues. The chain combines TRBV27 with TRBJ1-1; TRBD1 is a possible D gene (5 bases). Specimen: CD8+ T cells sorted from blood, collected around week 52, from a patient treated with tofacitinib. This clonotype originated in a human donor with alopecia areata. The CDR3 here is CASRTQGRGAFF. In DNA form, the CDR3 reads TGTGCCAGCAGGACCCAGGGTCGGGGGGCTTTCTTT.